This TCR beta chain was sequenced in a study of shared clonotypes between healthy human individuals. Using immunoSEQ multiplex PCR, the repertoire was profiled, and TCRdb retains in-frame clones only, with some absent. The sample consists of some 2 million clones, approximately 95% of them appearing once. General study results and limits: Estimated richness was generally greater in naive than memory subsets. Naive CD4 clonotype sharing across several donors was approximately 5.2%. Clonotypes which were not shared had lower generation probabilities than clonotypes that all four donors shared.

Naive CD8 cells were CD45RO-negative, positively selected for CCR7, excluding terminally differentiated effector memory CD45RA+ cells. The CDR3 runs 15 residues. CDR1 is GTSNPN and CDR2 is SVGIG in the germline V gene (reference sequence). Trimming pared 4 bases from V and 0 bases from J, leaving 13 bases between. As regards this clone: Antigen: not known.

This sequence originates from a man between 18 and 29 years old in good health. The rearrangement joins TRBV30 to TRBJ1-3, with D perhaps TRBD1 (5 bases). The sequencing sample was made of naive CD8+ T cells sorted from blood. The CDR3 region is CAWTPGTVSGNTIYF. The CDR3 bases are TGTGCCTGGACCCCCGGGACGGTCTCTGGAAACACCATATATTTT.